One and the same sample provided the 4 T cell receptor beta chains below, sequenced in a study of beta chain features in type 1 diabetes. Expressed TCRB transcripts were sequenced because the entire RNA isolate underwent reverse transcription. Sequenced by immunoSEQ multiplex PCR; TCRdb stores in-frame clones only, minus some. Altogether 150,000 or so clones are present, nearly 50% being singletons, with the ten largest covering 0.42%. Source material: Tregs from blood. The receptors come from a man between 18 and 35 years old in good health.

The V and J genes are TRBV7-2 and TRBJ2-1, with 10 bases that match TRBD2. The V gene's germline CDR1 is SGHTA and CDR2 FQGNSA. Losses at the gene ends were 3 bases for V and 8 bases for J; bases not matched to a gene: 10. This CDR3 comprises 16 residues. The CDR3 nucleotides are TGTGCCAGCAGCTTGACGAGCGGGGGGGCCCCCCATGAGCAGTTCTTC. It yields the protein CASSLTSGGAPHEQFF.

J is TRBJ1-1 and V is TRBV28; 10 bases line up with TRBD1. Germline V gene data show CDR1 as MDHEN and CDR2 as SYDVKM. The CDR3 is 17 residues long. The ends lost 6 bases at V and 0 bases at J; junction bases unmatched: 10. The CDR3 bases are TGTGCCAGCAGCCTGGGAGGGACAGGGGCTCTGAACACTGAAGCTTTCTTT. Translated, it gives CASSLGGTGALNTEAFF.

As DNA, the CDR3 is TGTGCCAGCAGGACAGGGGTTGGTAGCAATCAGCCCCAGCATTTT. This gives the protein CASRTGVGSNQPQHF. This chain joins TRBV6-1 and TRBJ1-5; 8 positions agree with TRBD1. Germline trimming cut 6 bases from V and 0 bases from J; bases unmatched to any gene: 4. The germline CDR1 and CDR2 sequences are MNHNS and SASEGT. CDR3 length: 15 amino acids.

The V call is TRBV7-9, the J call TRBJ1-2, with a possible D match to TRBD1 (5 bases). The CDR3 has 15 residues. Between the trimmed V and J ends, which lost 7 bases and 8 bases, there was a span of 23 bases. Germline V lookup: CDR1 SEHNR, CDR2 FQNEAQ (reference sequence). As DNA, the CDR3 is TGTGCCAGCACGCCACCCTATCCAGGGTCTCCCGGCTACACCTTC. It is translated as CASTPPYPGSPGYTF.